These 4 T cell receptor beta chains originate from one sample sequenced in a study of blood T cell repertoires in COVID-19. Profiled with immunoSEQ multiplex PCR; TCRdb holds only in-frame clones, not every one. Of 150,000 to 190,000 clones listed, about 86% are singletons. Material for sequencing was PBMCs or T cells enriched from blood (not recorded which). The receptors were gathered from a man aged 50 to 59 who had recovered from COVID-19.

The J gene is TRBJ2-5, the V gene TRBV6-5, with 7 bases identical to TRBD1. Germline assignment: CDR1 MNHEY and CDR2 SVGAGI. The CDR3 runs 14 residues. The V and J ends lost 6 bases and 6 bases, in that order; junction bases with no gene match: 10. CDR3: CASSSLQGTQTQYF. In DNA form, the CDR3 reads TGTGCCAGCAGCTCATTACAGGGGACGCAGACCCAGTACTTC.

V and J are TRBV19 and TRBJ2-7, with a weak D call TRBD1 (6 bases). Germline V CDR1 and CDR2: LNHDA, SQIVND (reference sequence). This CDR3 region has 13 residues. V was trimmed by 1 base and J by 3 bases, leaving 7 bases between them. The CDR3 here is CASSIVDSYEQYF. The CDR3 nucleotides read TGTGCCAGTAGTATAGTGGACAGCTACGAGCAGTACTTC.

The chain uses TRBV12-5 and TRBJ2-3, with 7 bases identical to TRBD1. After removal of 2 bases from V and 1 base from J, the junction contained 3 bases not matched to a gene. This CDR3 is built from 15 residues. Germline V gene lookup returns CDR1 LGHNT and CDR2 FRNRAP. The CDR3 DNA follows: TGTGCTAGTGGTTTGTCTACAGGGGGCACAGATACGCAGTATTTT. Protein: CASGLSTGGTDTQYF.

The J gene is TRBJ1-1, the V gene TRBV10-2, with D tentatively TRBD1 (5 bases). V was cut by 6 bases and J by 7 bases, with 15 bases left in between. This CDR3 has 13 amino acids. From germline, CDR1 is WSHSY and CDR2 SAAADI. The CDR3 DNA reads TGCGCCAGCAGATATCCCGCCGGGGGTGAAGCTTTCTTT. Translation gives CASRYPAGGEAFF.